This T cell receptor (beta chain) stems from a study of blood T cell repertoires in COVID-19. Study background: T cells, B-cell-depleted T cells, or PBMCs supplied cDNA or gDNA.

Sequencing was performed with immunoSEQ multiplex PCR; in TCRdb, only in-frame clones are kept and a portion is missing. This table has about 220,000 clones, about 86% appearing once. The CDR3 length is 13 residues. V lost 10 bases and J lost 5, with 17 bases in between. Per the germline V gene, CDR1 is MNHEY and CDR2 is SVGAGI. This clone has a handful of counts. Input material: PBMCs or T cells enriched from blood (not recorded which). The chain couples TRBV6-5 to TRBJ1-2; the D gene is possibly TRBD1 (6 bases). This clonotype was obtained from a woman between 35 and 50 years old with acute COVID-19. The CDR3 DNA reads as TGTGCCATCAATTTCGGACAGCGATATGGCTACACCTTC. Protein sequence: CAINFGQRYGYTF.